The 3 T cell receptor beta chains listed next were all sequenced from one sample in a study of blood T cell repertoires in COVID-19 (dated by TCRdb to the early 2020s). The library was prepared using the immunoSEQ multiplex PCR assay. Held by TCRdb, this immuneACCESS table contains in-frame sequences only and omits some clones. Under half of the omission traces to an unresolved V gene where checked; the cause of the rest is unknown. The sample has about 39,000 clones on record, approximately 93% of them singletons. Of the sample, 2% to 2.5% falls within the top ten clones. The specimen sequenced was peripheral blood. Source of these receptors: a man aged 50 or older with active COVID-19.

The V gene is TRBV7-9, the J gene TRBJ1-4, with 8 nucleotides matching TRBD1. J was trimmed by 4 bases and V by 4 bases; bases with no gene match: 8. CDR3 length: 16 residues. Germline assignment: CDR1 SEHNR and CDR2 FQNEAQ (reference sequence). DNA for the CDR3: TGTGCCAGCAGCTCCGACAGGGGCGAGGATAATGAAAAACTGTTTTTT. Protein: CASSSDRGEDNEKLFF.

The chain has TRBV7-3 and TRBJ1-6; 7 nucleotides align to TRBD1. The CDR3 is 17 residues long. V shed 5 bases, J shed 0 bases, and the junction held 7 bases outside the gene matches. Germline V lookup: CDR1 SGHTA, CDR2 FQGTGA. The CDR3 DNA is TGTGCCAGCAGCCTGACGGGACAGAGCTCCTATAATTCACCCCTCCACTTT. Its protein is CASSLTGQSSYNSPLHF.

This chain joins TRBV3-1 (or the pseudogene TRBV3-2) and TRBJ2-5, with a tentative D call TRBD2 (7 bases). Germline-derived CDR1 and CDR2 are LGHDT and YNNKEL (reference sequence). The CDR3 consists of 14 residues. Trimming took off 7 bases at V and 5 bases at J, with 17 bases between the two ends. CDR3 coding DNA: TGTGCCAGCACCACAAAAGGGGGGGCGGAGACCCAGTACTTC. Residues: CASTTKGGAETQYF.